This TCR beta chain is drawn from a study of shared clonotypes between healthy human individuals. Whole-study context: Each donor had three CD4 naive, three CD4 memory, two CD8 naive and one CD8 memory plate. Study-level points and caveats: Compared with memory subsets, naive subsets generally had larger estimated richness.

Genomic DNA from each subset was divided evenly over several immunoSEQ plates. Produced via immunoSEQ multiplex PCR; TCRdb's table is partial and in-frame only. The data hold about 2,200,000 clones, with under 95% observed a single time. As concerns this clone: Its antigen is undetermined.

Naive-designated CD8 cells lacked CD45RO, were positively enriched for CCR7, and omitted terminally differentiated effector memory CD45RA+ cells. Deletions cut 4 bases from V and 5 bases from J, with 16 bases between. The CDR3 spans 15 residues. The germline V gene encodes CDR1 SGDLS and CDR2 YYNGEE. The origin of this receptor is a man between 18 and 29 years old in good health. Some clones in this sample may be carry-over from other donors' samples. This chain links TRBV9 with TRBJ2-1, with D unresolved. Sequencing was done on a sample of naive CD8+ T cells from PBMCs. The CDR3 sequence: CASSSRWKGDNEQFF. The CDR3 DNA sequence: TGTGCCAGCAGCTCGCGCTGGAAGGGCGACAATGAGCAGTTCTTC.